This T cell receptor (beta chain) is drawn from a study of blood T cell repertoires in COVID-19. For the study at large: The samples span acute and convalescent COVID-19 from the United States, Italy and Spain. The analysed material was cDNA or gDNA that came from T cells, B-cell-depleted T cells, or PBMCs.

The length of the CDR3 is 14 residues. Trimming cost V 2 bases and J 0 bases, with 7 bases left between them. In germline, CDR1 is MGHRA, CDR2 YSYEKL. The authors' processing: Amplification of reference gene primers provided the estimated nucleated cell counts. Generated by immunoSEQ multiplex PCR, the TCRdb table keeps only in-frame clones and is missing some. That table gives V, J and clone size, and the DNA gave D and trimming. This sample has roughly 130,000 clones, with roughly 80% found just once. This receptor was obtained from a woman aged 50 to 60 with acute or convalescent COVID-19. The sample was peripheral blood. V is TRBV4-1 and J is TRBJ1-2; D unclear. CDR3 region: CASSQTTTNYGYTF. In DNA form, the CDR3 reads TGCGCCAGCAGCCAAACTACTACTAACTATGGCTACACCTTC.